The text below deals with one TCR beta chain. The CDR3 length is 15 residues. V dropped 4 bases and J dropped 7; count of bases not matched to a gene: 5. Germline V gene data show CDR1 as SGHNT and CDR2 as YYREEE (reference sequence). Source study methods: Estimation of nucleated cell counts relied on the amplification of reference gene primers. Using immunoSEQ multiplex PCR, the repertoire was profiled, and TCRdb retains in-frame clones only, with some absent. V, J and clone size are those of that table, while D and trimming were read from the DNA. The sample yields tens of thousands of clones, approximately 82% seen once. This record comes from a study of blood T cell repertoires in COVID-19. Across the study: Samples came from the United States, Italy and Spain, spanning acute and convalescent COVID-19. In each case, the material was cDNA or gDNA derived from T cells, B-cell-depleted T cells, or PBMCs.

The chain uses TRBV5-4 and TRBJ2-1, with 13 positions matching TRBD2. The origin of this receptor is a man aged 60 to 75 with acute or convalescent COVID-19. Sample: peripheral blood. CDR3 sequence: CASSRTSGGENEQFF. The CDR3, as DNA: TGTGCCAGCAGCCGGACTAGCGGGGGCGAAAATGAGCAGTTCTTC.